This T cell receptor (beta chain) was sequenced for a study of blood T cell repertoires in COVID-19 (dated by TCRdb to 2020 to 2022). For context, the study as a whole: Samples covering the acute and convalescent phases of COVID-19 were provided by collaborators in the United States, Italy and Spain. The sample metadata nearly always contained a de-identified subject ID, COVID-19 status, age in years and sex. The repertoires were made available in a free public database intended to serve as a resource for research on the immune response to SARS-CoV-2. Where HLA class I and class II types were available, the types were taken from metadata supplied by the sample provider, not from assay-based typing. The material from the prospective study consisted of cDNA or gDNA derived from T cells, B-cell-depleted T cells, or PBMCs. Samples were obtained from the ongoing ImmuneRACE study (first 160 participants) and from 1,254 subjects provided by 6 global collaborators. Subjects who had been exposed to COVID-19, were actively infected with it, or had recovered from it provided the deeply sampled blood TCRbeta repertoires that made up the dataset.

TCRbeta CDR3 regions were amplified from genomic DNA by means of the immunoSEQ Assay, a bias-controlled multiplex PCR. Concerning the study's data processing: Within the assay, amplification of reference gene primers was used to estimate how many nucleated cells each sample contained. Sequence reads were collapsed and filtered to measure the absolute abundance of every unique TCRbeta CDR3 rearrangement. For each sample, productive Simpson clonality was calculated as the square root of Simpson's diversity index across productive rearrangements. What TCRdb holds here is the immuneACCESS table cut down to in-frame rearrangements. Part of the clones is not present; checked against another copy, under half of the missing clones reflect an unresolved V gene, and the others are unexplained. V and J calls and clone size are copied from that table; D and trimming were computed from the DNA. The sample data list 200,000 to 250,000 clones, and approximately 83% of these were observed just once. The ten largest clones add up to 3% to 4% of the sample.

As concerns this clone: This clone's antigen is unknown. Base qualities are not recorded, but no much larger clone differs from it by a single base.

Points the paper makes about the study in general: The amount of clinical and demographic metadata varied by source and participant and was provided uncurated.

Enrolling through a virtual design, the prospective study's participants ranged in age from roughly 18 to 89 years and lived across 24 United States geographic areas. In the prospective study, cohorts were assigned on the basis of participant-reported clinical history obtained from a screening survey and a study questionnaire. Recovered participants in ImmuneRACE Cohort 3 were defined as having two consecutive negative NP/OP PCR tests, clearance from a healthcare professional, or resolution of symptoms. Mobile phlebotomists in the prospective study collected whole blood, serum and a nasopharyngeal or oropharyngeal swab from every participant. Prospective study participants could optionally give additional blood draws and questionnaires over a 2-month period. Prospective study blood samples were shipped either frozen or at room temperature before DNA extraction. The TCR comes from an older woman who had recovered from COVID-19. Sequenced: PBMCs or T cells enriched from blood (not recorded which).

CDR3 loop: CASSLYRSSYEQYF. The DNA sequence follows: TGTGCCAGTAGTCTCTACAGGAGCTCCTACGAGCAGTACTTC. The chain was built from TRBV19 and TRBJ2-7; a tentative D call is TRBD1 (5 bases match). For CDR1 and CDR2, the germline V gene (reference sequence) lists LNHDA and SQIVND. The CDR3, from cysteine to phenylalanine, totals 14 residues. This entry keeps only the CDR3 DNA: 42 bases, framed from base 1. Trimming costs V 5 bases and J 0 bases, and their ends lie 11 bases apart.